This T cell receptor beta chain was sequenced in a study of blood T cell repertoires in COVID-19. For the study at large: The study drew acute and convalescent COVID-19 samples from the United States, Italy and Spain. Sample material is recorded as cDNA or gDNA derived from T cells, B-cell-depleted T cells, or PBMCs.

In the authors' workflow: Estimation of nucleated cell counts relied on the amplification of reference gene primers. TCRdb keeps only in-frame clones here, not all; method: immunoSEQ multiplex PCR. V and J calls plus clone size are reproduced from that table; the DNA served to infer D and trimming. The data contain around 700,000 clones, 80% to 90% of them singletons. Deletions cut 6 bases from V and 0 bases from J, with 8 bases between. The CDR3 length is 13 residues. Per the germline V gene, CDR1 is SNHLY and CDR2 is FYNNEI. The chain joins TRBV2 to TRBJ1-1, with a possible D match to TRBD1 (5 bases). Sequenced sample: peripheral blood. This receptor was obtained from a young woman with acute or convalescent COVID-19. CDR3 region: CASRYRMNTEAFF. The CDR3 DNA follows: TGTGCCAGCAGGTACAGGATGAACACTGAAGCTTTCTTT.